The T cell receptor beta chain under discussion was sequenced for a study of cytomegalovirus exposure and HLA in healthy donors. General study results and limits: According to a later analysis, most TCR beta chains associated with CMV appeared HLA-restricted. Across donors, sequencing depth was assumed by presence/absence analyses to be roughly uniform. Cytomegalovirus-associated TCR beta chains were listed, numbering some 170.

The CDR3 length is 13 residues. From germline, CDR1 is ENHRY and CDR2 SYGVKD. With V trimmed by 6 bases and J by 3 bases, 4 bases remained unmatched. Researchers ran the PCR with 60 Vbeta and 13 Jbeta primers. Clones were sequenced by immunoSEQ multiplex PCR, and TCRdb holds only the in-frame ones, with some missing. In the table there are roughly 100,000 clones, approximately 64% of which are singletons. About this clone itself: Its antigen remains unidentified.

The sequence came from a woman aged 45-60 years in good health and CMV-seronegative. The specimen was PBMCs. V usage is TRBV10-3 and J usage is TRBJ2-7; 8 nucleotides align to TRBD1. The CDR3 protein is CAISPGTGYEQYF. The CDR3, as DNA: TGTGCCATCAGCCCCGGGACAGGCTACGAGCAGTACTTC.